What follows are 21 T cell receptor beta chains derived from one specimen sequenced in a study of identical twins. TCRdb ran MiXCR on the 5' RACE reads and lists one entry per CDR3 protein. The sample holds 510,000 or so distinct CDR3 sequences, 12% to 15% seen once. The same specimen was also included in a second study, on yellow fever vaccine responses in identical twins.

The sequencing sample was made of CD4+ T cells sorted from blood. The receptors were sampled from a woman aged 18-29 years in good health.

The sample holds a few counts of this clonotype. The CDR3 DNA follows: TGTGCCAGCAGTGAAGTATTAACCGGGGAGCTGTTTTTT. Translation: CASSEVLTGELFF. The chain uses TRBV2 and TRBJ2-2; D remains ambiguous. Germline CDR1 is SNHLY and CDR2 is FYNNEI. V lost 1 base to trimming and J lost 5 bases, with 5 bases between them. The CDR3 contains 13 residues.

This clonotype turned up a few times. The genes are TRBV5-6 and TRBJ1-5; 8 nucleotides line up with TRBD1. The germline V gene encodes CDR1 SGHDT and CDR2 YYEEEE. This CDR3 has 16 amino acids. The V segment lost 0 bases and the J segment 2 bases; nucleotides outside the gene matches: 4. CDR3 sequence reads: CASSLGTGTGNQPQHF. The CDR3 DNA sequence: TGTGCCAGCAGCTTGGGGACAGGGACTGGCAATCAGCCCCAGCATTTT.

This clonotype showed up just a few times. The CDR3 nucleotides read TGCAGCGCGGGACAGGCGAACACTGAAGCTTTCTTT. Translated, it gives CSAGQANTEAFF. The gene calls are TRBV29-1 and TRBJ1-1; the match to TRBD1 covers 8 bases. The CDR3 contains 12 residues. Per germline, CDR1 SQVTM and CDR2 ANQGSEA. With V trimmed by 7 bases and J by 1 base, 2 bases remained unmatched.

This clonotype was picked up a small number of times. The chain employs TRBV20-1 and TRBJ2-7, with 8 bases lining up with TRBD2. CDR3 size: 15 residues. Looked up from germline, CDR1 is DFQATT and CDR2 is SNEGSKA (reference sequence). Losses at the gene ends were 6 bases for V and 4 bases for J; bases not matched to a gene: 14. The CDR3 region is CSAQTTGTRGYEQYF. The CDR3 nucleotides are TGCAGTGCGCAAACAACCGGGACTAGGGGGTACGAGCAGTACTTC.

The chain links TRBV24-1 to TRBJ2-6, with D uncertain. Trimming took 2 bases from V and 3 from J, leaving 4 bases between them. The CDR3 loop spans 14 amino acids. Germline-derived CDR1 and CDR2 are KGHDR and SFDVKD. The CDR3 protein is CATSDSRGANVLTF. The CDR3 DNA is TGTGCCACCAGTGATTCTCGTGGGGCCAACGTCCTGACTTTC.

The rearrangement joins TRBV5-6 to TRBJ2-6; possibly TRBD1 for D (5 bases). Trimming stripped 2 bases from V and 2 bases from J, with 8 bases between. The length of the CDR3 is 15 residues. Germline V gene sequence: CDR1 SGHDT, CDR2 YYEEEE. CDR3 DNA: TGTGCCAGCAGCTTCCAGGGAACTGGGGCCAACGTCCTGACTTTC. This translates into CASSFQGTGANVLTF.

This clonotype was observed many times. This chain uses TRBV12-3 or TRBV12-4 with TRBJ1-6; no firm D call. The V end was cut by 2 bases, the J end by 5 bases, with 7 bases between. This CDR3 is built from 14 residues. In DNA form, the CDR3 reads TGTGCCAGCAGTTTAAGCAGAGATAATTCACCCCTCCACTTT. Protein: CASSLSRDNSPLHF.

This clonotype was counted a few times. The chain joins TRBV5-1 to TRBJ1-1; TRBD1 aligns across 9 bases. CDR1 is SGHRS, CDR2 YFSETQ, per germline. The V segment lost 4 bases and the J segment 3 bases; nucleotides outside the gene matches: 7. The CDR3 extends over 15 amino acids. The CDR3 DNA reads TGCGCCAGCAGCCCTCCGACAGGGGGGGACACTGAAGCTTTCTTT. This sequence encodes CASSPPTGGDTEAFF.

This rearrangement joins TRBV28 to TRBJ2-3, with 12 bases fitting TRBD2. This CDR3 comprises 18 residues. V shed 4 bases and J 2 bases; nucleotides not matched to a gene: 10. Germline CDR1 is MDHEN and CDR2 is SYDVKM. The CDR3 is CASSWGLAGGGTTDTQYF. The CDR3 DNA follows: TGTGCCAGCAGTTGGGGTCTAGCGGGGGGGGGTACCACAGATACGCAGTATTTT.

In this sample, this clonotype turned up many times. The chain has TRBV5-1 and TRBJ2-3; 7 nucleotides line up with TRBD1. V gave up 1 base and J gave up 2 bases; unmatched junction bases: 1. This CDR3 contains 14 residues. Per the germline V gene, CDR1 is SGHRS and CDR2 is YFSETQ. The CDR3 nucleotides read TGCGCCAGCAGCTTGACAGGGGACACAGATACGCAGTATTTT. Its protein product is CASSLTGDTDTQYF.

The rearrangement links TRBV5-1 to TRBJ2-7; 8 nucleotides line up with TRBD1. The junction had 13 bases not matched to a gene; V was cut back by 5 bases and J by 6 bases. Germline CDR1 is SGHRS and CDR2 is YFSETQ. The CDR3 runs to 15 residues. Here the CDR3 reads CASRVRGRRESEQYV. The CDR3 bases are TGCGCCAGCAGAGTCAGGGGGCGCAGGGAGAGCGAGCAGTACGTC.

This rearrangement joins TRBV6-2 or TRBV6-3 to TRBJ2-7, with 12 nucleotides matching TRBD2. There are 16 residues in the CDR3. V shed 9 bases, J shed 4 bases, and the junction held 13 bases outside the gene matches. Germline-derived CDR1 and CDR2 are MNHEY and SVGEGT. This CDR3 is CARVLLGLAGLYEQYV. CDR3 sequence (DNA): TGTGCCAGGGTCCTATTAGGACTAGCGGGGTTATACGAGCAGTACGTC.

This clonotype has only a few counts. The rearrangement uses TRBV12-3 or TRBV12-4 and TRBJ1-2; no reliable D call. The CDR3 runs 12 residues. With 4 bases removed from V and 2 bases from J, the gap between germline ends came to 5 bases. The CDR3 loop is CASSWQNYGYTF. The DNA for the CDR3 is TGTGCCAGCAGTTGGCAGAACTATGGCTACACCTTC.

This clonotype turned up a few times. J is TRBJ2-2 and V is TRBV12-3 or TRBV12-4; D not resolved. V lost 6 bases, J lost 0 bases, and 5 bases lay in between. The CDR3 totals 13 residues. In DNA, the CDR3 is TGTGCCAGCAGCCAGCCGAACACCGGGGAGCTGTTTTTT. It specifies CASSQPNTGELFF.

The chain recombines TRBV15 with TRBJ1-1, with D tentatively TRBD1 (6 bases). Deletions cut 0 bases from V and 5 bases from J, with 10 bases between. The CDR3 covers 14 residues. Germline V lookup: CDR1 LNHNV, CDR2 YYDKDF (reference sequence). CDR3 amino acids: CATSRDIGGTEAFF. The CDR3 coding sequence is TGTGCCACCAGCAGAGATATAGGGGGAACTGAAGCTTTCTTT. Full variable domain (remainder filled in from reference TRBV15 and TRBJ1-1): DAMVIQNPRYQVTQFGKPVTLSCSQTLNHNVMYWYQQKSSQAPKLLFHYYDKDFNNEADTPDNFQSRRPNTSFCFLDIRSPGLGDTAMYLCATSRDIGGTEAFFGQGTRLTVV.

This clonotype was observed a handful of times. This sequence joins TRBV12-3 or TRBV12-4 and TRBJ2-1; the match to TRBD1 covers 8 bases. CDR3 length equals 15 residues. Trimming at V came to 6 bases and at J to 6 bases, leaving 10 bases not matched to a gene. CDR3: CASRSGQGSPNEQFF. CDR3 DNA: TGTGCCAGCAGGAGCGGACAGGGTAGCCCCAATGAGCAGTTCTTC.

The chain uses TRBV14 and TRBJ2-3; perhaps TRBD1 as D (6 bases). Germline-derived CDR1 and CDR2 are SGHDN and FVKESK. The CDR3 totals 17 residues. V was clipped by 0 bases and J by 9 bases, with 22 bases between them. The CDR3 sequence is CASSQDLGQSGLRTQYF. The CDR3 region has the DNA TGTGCCAGCAGCCAAGATTTAGGACAGTCAGGTCTTAGGACGCAGTATTTT.

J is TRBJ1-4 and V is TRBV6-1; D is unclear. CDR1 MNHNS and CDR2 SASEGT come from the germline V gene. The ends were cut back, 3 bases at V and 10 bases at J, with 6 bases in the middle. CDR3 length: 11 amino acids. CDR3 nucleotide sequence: TGTGCCAGCAGTGATGGTAGAAAACTGTTTTTT. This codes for CASSDGRKLFF.

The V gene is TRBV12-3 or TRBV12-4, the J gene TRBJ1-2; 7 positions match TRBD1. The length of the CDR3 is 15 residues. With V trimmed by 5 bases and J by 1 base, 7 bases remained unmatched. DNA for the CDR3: TGTGCCAGCAGTCAAGTCTGGGACAGTAACTATGGCTACACCTTC. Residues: CASSQVWDSNYGYTF.

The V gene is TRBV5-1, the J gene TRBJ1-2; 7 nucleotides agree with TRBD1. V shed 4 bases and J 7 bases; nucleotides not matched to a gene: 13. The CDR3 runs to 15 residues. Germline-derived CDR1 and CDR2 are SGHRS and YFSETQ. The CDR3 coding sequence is TGCGCCAGCAGCCCCTCACAGGGGACTTATGCTGGCTACACCTTC. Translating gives CASSPSQGTYAGYTF.

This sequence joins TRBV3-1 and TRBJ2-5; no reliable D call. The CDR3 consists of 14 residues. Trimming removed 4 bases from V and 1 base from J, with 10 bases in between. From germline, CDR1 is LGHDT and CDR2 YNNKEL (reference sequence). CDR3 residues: CASSRVARQETQYF. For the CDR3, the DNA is TGTGCCAGCAGCCGAGTAGCCCGCCAAGAGACCCAGTACTTC.